The rows below give T cell receptor beta chains drawn from one sample of a study of CD8+ T cells in alopecia areata. The method was immunoSEQ multiplex PCR; TCRdb's version includes in-frame clones alone and lacks a portion of them. This table has around 250,000 clones, about 68% appearing once. The material sequenced was CD4+ T cells sorted from blood, taken at week 0. The source of these receptors is a human donor with alopecia areata. Both conserved end residues are part of each CDR3. Fields, in order: J gene, D gene, clone size, V gene, CDR3 protein, CDR3 DNA. D genes are given only for firm matches. Rows may omit the clone size; those that give it use once, few, many or a size class.

>TRBJ2-5|NA|many|TRBV5-1
CASSLVGRAEETQYF
TGCGCCAGCAGCTTGGTGGGTAGGGCAGAAGAGACCCAGTACTTC
>TRBJ2-7|TRBD1|NA|TRBV7-2
CASSQTGFYEQYF
TGTGCCAGCAGCCAGACAGGGTTCTACGAGCAGTACTTC
>TRBJ1-1|NA|NA|TRBV30
CAWSGNLNTEAFF
TGTGCCTGGAGTGGGAATTTGAACACTGAAGCTTTCTTT
>TRBJ2-3|NA|few|TRBV29-1
CSVRNRAYADTQYF
TGCAGCGTCAGAAACAGGGCGTATGCAGATACGCAGTATTTT
>TRBJ1-5|NA|NA|TRBV4-3
CASSQDLGGQQPQHF
TGCGCCAGCAGCCAAGATCTTGGGGGTCAGCAGCCCCAGCATTTT
>TRBJ2-1|NA|NA|TRBV29-1
CSVERAEFF
TGCAGCGTTGAAAGGGCGGAGTTCTTC
>TRBJ2-2|NA|few|TRBV29-1
CSVVWAGELFF
TGCAGCGTAGTGTGGGCCGGGGAGCTGTTTTTT
>TRBJ2-1|NA|once|TRBV7-9
CASSSGTHGNEQFF
TGTGCCAGCAGCTCCGGGACCCACGGCAATGAGCAGTTCTTC
>TRBJ2-7|TRBD1|NA|TRBV30
CAFGSQGIEQYF
TGTGCCTTCGGATCACAGGGGATCGAGCAGTACTTC
>TRBJ2-5|NA|few|TRBV10-3
CAISESLAYQETQYF
TGTGCCATCAGTGAGTCCCTCGCGTACCAAGAGACCCAGTACTTC
>TRBJ1-5|NA|once|TRBV6-5
CASSANRGNQPQHF
TGTGCCAGCAGTGCAAACAGGGGCAATCAGCCCCAGCATTTT
>TRBJ2-1|NA|NA|TRBV9
CASSVDSGMEQFF
TGTGCCAGCAGCGTAGACAGCGGAATGGAGCAGTTCTTC
>TRBJ2-3|TRBD1|many|TRBV10-3
CAIRPGQDTDTQYF
TGTGCCATCCGACCGGGACAGGACACAGATACGCAGTATTTT
>TRBJ1-2|NA|once|TRBV5-4
CASSENGGYGYTF
TGTGCCAGCAGCGAGAACGGGGGCTATGGCTACACCTTC